This T cell receptor (beta chain) was identified in a study of blood T cell repertoires in COVID-19. TCRdb's table, derived via immunoSEQ multiplex PCR, lists solely in-frame clones and lacks some. The sample yields over 200,000 clones, approximately 88% seen once. The CDR3 extends over 15 amino acids. After removal of 4 bases from V and 4 bases from J, the junction contained 7 bases not matched to a gene. Germline CDR1 is SGDLS and CDR2 is YYNGEE. The chain employs TRBV9 and TRBJ1-2; TRBD1 aligns across 10 bases. The TCR comes from a woman between 25 and 40 years old who had been exposed to COVID-19. Sequenced sample: PBMCs or T cells enriched from blood (not recorded which). CDR3 in amino acids: CASSPLDRGVYGYTF. As DNA, the CDR3 is TGTGCCAGCAGCCCCTTGGACAGGGGGGTCTATGGCTACACCTTC.